This T cell receptor (beta chain) is from a study of human T cells and chemical hapten exposure. Whole-study findings and limits: Sensitizing with DPC caused no change in TCRs above 1 in 1000 frequency.

It was the library that attached unique molecular identifiers to individual cDNA molecules. Authors' methods: Sampled TCR counts reached a median of approximately 93,000 per sample, with values ranging from about 23,224 to 700,000. One entry per CDR3 protein, called by TCRdb with MiXCR from the reads. What appears here as the V and J calls and clone size reflects TCRdb's work, not the paper's. The table has 95,000 to 150,000 distinct CDR3 sequences, 8% to 9.5% seen once; the top ten hold over 1.1%. Researchers extracted total RNA from unfractionated whole blood. The sample holds many counts of this clonotype. Its antigen remains unknown. The receptor comes from a human donor in good health. Some clones in this sample may be carry-over from other donors' samples. The sample taken for sequencing was whole blood.

The CDR3 loop is CASSGLRGPGTEAFF. The CDR3 DNA reads TGTGCCAGCAGCGGCCTCAGGGGGCCTGGCACTGAAGCTTTCTTT. This chain links TRBV9 with TRBJ1-1, with 8 bases identical to TRBD1. V lost 3 bases and J lost 4; bases outside the gene matches: 8. CDR3 size: 15 residues. Germline V gene data show CDR1 as SGDLS and CDR2 as YYNGEE.